Detailed here is one T cell receptor (beta chain). CDR1 is SNHLY and CDR2 is FYNNEI in the germline V gene. CDR3 length: 16 residues. The ends were cut back, 8 bases at V and 0 bases at J, with 17 bases in the middle. Libraries were prepared by immunoSEQ multiplex PCR; TCRdb keeps only in-frame clonotypes and omits some of them. Here the sample spans fewer than 150,000 clones, around nine tenths being singletons. This record belongs to a study of cytomegalovirus exposure and HLA in healthy donors. V usage is TRBV2 and J usage is TRBJ2-1, with D possibly matching TRBD1 (5 bases). The TCR originated in a man in his late teens or twenties in good health and CMV-seropositive. Sequenced input: PBMCs. The chain's CDR3 is CASSYRRTPSYNEQFF. CDR3 coding DNA: TGTGCCAGCTCCTACCGTAGGACACCCTCCTACAATGAGCAGTTCTTC. The variable domain in full, completed from reference TRBV2 and TRBJ2-1, reads EPEVTQTPSHQVTQMGQEVILRCVPISNHLYFYWYRQILGQKVEFLVSFYNNEISEKSEIFDDQFSVERPDGSNFTLKIRSTKLEDSAMYFCASSYRRTPSYNEQFFGPGTRLTVL.